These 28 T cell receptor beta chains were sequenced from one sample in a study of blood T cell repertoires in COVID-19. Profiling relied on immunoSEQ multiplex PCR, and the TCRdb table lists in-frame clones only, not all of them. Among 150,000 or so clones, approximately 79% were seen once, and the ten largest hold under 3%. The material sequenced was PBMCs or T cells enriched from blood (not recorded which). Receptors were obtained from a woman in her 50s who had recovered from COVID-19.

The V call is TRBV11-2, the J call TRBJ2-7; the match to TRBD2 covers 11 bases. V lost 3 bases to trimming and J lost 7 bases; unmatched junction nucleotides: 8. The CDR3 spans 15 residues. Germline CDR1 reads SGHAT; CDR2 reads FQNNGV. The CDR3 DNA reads TGTGCCAGCAGCTTGATAGCGGGAGGGGGAAGAGAGCAGTACTTC. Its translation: CASSLIAGGGREQYF.

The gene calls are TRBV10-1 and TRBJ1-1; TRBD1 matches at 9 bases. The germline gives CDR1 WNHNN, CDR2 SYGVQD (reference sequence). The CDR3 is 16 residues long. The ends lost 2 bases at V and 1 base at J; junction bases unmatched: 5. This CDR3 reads CASSEGTGSANTEAFF. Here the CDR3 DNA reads TGCGCCAGCAGTGAGGGGACAGGGTCGGCGAACACTGAAGCTTTCTTT.

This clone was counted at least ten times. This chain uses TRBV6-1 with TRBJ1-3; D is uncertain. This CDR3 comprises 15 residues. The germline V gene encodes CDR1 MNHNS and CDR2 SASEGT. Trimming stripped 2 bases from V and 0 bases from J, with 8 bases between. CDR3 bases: TGTGCCAGCAGTGAACCGGGTTACTCTGGAAACACCATATATTTT. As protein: CASSEPGYSGNTIYF.

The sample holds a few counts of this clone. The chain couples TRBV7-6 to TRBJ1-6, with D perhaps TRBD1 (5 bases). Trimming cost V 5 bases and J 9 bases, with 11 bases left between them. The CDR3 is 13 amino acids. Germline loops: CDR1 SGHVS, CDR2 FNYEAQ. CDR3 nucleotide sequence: TGTGCCAGCAGCCAGACCAGGGTTTCACCCCTCCACTTT. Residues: CASSQTRVSPLHF.

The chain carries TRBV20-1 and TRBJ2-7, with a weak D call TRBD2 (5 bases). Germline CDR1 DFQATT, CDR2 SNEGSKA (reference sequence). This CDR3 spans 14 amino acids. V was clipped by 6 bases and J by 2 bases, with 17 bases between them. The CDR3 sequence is CSASGSSGTYEQYF. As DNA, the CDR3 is TGCAGTGCCAGTGGATCCAGCGGTACCTACGAGCAGTACTTC.

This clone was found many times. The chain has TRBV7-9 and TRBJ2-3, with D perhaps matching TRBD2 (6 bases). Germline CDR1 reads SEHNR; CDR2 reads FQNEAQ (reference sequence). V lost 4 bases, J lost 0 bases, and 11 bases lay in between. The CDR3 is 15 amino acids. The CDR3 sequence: CASSSRDWSTDTQYF. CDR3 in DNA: TGTGCCAGCAGCTCAAGGGACTGGAGCACAGATACGCAGTATTTT.

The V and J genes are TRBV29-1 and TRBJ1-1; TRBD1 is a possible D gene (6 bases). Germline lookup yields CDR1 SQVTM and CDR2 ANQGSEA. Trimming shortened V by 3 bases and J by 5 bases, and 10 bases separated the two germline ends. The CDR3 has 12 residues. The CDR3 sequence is CSVERGGTEAFF. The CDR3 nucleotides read TGCAGCGTTGAGAGGGGGGGAACTGAAGCTTTCTTT.

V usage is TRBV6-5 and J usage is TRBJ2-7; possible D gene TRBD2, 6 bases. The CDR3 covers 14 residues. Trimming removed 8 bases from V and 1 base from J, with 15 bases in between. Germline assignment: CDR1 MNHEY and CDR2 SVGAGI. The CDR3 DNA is TGTGCCAGCGGTCTGACGGGGGTTTCCTACGAGCAGTACTTC. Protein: CASGLTGVSYEQYF.

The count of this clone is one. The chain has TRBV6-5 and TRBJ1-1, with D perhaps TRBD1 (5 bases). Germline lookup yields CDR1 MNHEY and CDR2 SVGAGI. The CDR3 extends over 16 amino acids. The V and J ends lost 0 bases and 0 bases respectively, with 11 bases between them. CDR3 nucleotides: TGTGCCAGCAGTTACTCGAACAGGCCCGTGAACACTGAAGCTTTCTTT. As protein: CASSYSNRPVNTEAFF.

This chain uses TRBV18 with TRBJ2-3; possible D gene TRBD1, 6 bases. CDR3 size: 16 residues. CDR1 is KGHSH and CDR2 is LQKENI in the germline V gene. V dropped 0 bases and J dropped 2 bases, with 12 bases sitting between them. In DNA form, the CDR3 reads TGTGCCAGCTCACCACCGGACAGCTCGTCCACAGATACGCAGTATTTT. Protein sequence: CASSPPDSSSTDTQYF.

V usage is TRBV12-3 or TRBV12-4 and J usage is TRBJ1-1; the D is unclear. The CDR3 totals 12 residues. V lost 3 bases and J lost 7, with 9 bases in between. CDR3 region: CASSLISGEAFF. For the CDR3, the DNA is TGTGCCAGCAGTTTGATTTCGGGTGAAGCTTTCTTT.

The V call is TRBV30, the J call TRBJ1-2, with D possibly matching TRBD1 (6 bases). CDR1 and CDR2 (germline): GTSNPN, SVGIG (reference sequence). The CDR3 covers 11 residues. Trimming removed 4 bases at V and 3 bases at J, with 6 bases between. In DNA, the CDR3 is TGTGCCTGGAACAGGGACTATGGCTACACCTTC. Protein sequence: CAWNRDYGYTF.

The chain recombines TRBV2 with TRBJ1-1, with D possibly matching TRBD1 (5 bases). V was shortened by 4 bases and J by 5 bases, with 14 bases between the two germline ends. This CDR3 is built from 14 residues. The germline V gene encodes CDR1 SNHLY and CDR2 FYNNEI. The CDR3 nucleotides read TGTGCCAGCAGTGCCCCTAGGGGAGGGACTGAAGCTTTCTTT. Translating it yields CASSAPRGGTEAFF.

The CDR3 sequence: CASSRGQLTGELFF. CDR3 in DNA: TGTGCCAGCAGCCGGGGACAACTCACCGGGGAGCTGTTTTTT. This chain joins TRBV7-2 and TRBJ2-2; D possibly corresponds to TRBD1 (6 bases). Germline lookup yields CDR1 SGHTA and CDR2 FQGNSA. The CDR3 has 14 residues. V shed 5 bases and J shed 4 bases, with 11 bases lying between them.

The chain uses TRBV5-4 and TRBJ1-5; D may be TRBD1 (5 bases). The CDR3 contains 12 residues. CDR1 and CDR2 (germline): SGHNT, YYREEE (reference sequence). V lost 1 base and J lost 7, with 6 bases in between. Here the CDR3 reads CASSLRGQPQHF. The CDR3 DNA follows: TGTGCCAGCAGCTTGAGGGGACAGCCCCAGCATTTT.

CDR3 loop: CASSYSQGTYEQYF. The CDR3 region has the DNA TGTGCCAGCAGTTATTCACAGGGAACCTACGAGCAGTACTTC. The chain carries TRBV6-5 and TRBJ2-7; D is perhaps TRBD1 (6 bases). This CDR3 region has 14 residues. Germline lookup yields CDR1 MNHEY and CDR2 SVGAGI. The germline V and J ends were trimmed by 3 bases and 2 bases, with 11 bases remaining between them.

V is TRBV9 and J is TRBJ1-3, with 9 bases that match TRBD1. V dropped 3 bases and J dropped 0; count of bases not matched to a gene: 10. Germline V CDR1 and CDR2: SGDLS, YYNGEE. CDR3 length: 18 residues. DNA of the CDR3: TGTGCCAGCAGCGGCGGCCCGGGACAGGGCTTCTCTGGAAACACCATATATTTT. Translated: CASSGGPGQGFSGNTIYF.

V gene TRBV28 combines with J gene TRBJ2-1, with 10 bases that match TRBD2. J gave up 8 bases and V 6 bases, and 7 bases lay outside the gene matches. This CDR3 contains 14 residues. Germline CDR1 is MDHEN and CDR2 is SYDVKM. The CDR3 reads CASRNSGRADEQFF. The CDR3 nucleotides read TGTGCCAGCAGGAACAGCGGGAGGGCGGATGAGCAGTTCTTC. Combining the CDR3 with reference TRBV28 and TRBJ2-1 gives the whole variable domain DVKVTQSSRYLVKRTGEKVFLECVQDMDHENMFWYRQDPGLGLRLIYFSYDVKMKEKGDIPEGYSVSREKKERFSLILESASTNQTSMYLCASRNSGRADEQFFGPGTRLTVL.

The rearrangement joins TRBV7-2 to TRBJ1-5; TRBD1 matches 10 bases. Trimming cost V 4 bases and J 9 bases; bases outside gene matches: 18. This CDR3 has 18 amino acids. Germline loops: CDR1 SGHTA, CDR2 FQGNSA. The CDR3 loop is CASSSPDGGTGARGPQHF. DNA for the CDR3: TGTGCCAGCAGCTCCCCGGATGGTGGGACAGGGGCTCGAGGGCCCCAGCATTTT.

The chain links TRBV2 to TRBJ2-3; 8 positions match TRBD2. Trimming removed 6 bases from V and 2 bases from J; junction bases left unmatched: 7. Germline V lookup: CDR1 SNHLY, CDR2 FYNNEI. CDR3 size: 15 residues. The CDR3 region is CASRMAGGFTDTQYF. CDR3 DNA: TGTGCCAGCAGAATGGCGGGGGGATTCACAGATACGCAGTATTTT.

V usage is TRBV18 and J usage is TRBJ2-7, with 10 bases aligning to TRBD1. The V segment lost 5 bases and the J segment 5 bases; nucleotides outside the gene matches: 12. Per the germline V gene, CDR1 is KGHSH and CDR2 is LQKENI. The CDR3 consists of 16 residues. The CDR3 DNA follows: TGTGCCAGCTCATCAGGGGTAGGGACAGGGGTTAACGAGCAGTACTTC. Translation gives CASSSGVGTGVNEQYF.

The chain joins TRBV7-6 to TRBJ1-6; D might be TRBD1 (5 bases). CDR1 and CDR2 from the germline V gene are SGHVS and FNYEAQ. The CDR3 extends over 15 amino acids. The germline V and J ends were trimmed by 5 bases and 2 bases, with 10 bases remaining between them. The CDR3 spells CASSQLGAYNSPLHF. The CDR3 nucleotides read TGTGCCAGCAGCCAGTTAGGGGCCTATAATTCACCCCTCCACTTT.

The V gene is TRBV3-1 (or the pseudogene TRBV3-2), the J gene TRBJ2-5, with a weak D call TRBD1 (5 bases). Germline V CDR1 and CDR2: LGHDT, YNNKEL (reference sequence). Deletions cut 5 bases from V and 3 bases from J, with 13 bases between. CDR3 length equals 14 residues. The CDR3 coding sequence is TGTGCCAGCAGCAACACAGGAATAAAAGAGACCCAGTACTTC. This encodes CASSNTGIKETQYF.

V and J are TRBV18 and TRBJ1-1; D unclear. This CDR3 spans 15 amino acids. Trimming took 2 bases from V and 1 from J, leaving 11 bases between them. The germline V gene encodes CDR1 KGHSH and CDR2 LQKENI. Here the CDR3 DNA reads TGTGCCAGCTCACCAAGCTACGCTCAGAACACTGAAGCTTTCTTT. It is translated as CASSPSYAQNTEAFF. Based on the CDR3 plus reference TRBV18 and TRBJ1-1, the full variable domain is NAGVMQNPRHLVRRRGQEARLRCSPMKGHSHVYWYRQLPEEGLKFMVYLQKENIIDESGMPKERFSAEFPKEGPSILRIQQVVRGDSAAYFCASSPSYAQNTEAFFGQGTRLTVV.

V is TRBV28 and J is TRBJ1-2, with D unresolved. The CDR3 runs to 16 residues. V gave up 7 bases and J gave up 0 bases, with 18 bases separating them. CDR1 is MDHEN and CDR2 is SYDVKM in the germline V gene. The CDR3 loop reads CASTLGGERANYGYTF. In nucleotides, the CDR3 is TGTGCCAGCACCTTGGGCGGGGAGCGGGCTAACTATGGCTACACCTTC.

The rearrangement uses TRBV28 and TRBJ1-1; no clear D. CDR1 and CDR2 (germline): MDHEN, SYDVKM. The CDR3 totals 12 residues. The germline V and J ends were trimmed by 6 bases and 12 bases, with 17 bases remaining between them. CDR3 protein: CASRQVRTVSFF. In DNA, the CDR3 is TGTGCCAGCAGACAAGTCCGGACTGTATCTTTCTTT.

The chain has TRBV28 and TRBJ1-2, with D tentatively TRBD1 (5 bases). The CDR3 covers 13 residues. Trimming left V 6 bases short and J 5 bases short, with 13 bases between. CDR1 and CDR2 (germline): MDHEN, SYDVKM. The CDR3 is CASRLGGVYGYTF. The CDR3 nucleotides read TGTGCCAGCAGGCTGGGGGGGGTTTATGGCTACACCTTC.

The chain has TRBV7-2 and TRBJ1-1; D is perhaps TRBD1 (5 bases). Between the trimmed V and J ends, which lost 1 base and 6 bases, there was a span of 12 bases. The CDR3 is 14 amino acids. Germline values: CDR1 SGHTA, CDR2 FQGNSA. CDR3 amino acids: CASSLEGQGSEAFF. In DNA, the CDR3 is TGTGCCAGCAGCTTAGAGGGGCAGGGATCTGAAGCTTTCTTT.